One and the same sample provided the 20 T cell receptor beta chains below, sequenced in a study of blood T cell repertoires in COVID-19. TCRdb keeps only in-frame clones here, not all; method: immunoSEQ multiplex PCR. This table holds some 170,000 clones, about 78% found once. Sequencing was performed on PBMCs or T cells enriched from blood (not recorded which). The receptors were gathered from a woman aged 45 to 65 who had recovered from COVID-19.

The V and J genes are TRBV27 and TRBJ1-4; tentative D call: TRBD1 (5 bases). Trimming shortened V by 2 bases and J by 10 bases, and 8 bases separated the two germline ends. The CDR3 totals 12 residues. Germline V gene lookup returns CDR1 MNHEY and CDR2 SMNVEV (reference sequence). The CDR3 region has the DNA TGTGCCAGCAGTTTAGGCGGGGGAAAACTGTTTTTT. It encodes CASSLGGGKLFF.

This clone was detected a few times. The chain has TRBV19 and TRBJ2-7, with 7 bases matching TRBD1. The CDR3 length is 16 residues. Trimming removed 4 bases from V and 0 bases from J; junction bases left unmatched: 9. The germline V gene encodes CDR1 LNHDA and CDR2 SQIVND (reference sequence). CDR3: CASSSSNRDSSYEQYF. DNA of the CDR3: TGTGCCAGTAGTAGCTCCAACCGGGACAGCTCCTACGAGCAGTACTTC. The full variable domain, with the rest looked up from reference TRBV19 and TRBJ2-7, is DGGITQSPKYLFRKEGQNVTLSCEQNLNHDAMYWYRQDPGQGLRLIYYSQIVNDFQKGDIAEGYSVSREKKESFPLTVTSAQKNPTAFYLCASSSSNRDSSYEQYFGPGTRLTVT.

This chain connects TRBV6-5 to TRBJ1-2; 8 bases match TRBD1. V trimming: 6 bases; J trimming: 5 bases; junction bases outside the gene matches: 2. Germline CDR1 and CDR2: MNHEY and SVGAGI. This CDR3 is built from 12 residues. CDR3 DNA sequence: TGTGCCAGCAGCGACAGGGGATATGGCTACACCTTC. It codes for CASSDRGYGYTF.

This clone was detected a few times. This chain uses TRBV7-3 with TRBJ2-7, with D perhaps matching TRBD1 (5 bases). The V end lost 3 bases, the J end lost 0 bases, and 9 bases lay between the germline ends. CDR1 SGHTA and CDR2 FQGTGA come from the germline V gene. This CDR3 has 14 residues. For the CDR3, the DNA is TGTGCCAGCAGCTTTCAGACAGTCTCCTACGAGCAGTACTTC. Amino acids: CASSFQTVSYEQYF.

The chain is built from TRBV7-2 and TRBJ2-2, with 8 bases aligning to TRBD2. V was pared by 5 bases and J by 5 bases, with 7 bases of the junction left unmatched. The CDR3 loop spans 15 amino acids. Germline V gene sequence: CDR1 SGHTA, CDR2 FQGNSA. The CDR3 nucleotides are TGTGCCAGCAGCCCAAGCGGGAGAGGGACCGGGGAGCTGTTTTTT. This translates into CASSPSGRGTGELFF.

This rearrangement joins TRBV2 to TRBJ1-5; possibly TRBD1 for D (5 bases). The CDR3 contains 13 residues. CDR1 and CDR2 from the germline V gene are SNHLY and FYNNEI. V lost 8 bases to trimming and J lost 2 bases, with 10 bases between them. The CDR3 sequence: CASLREGNQPQHF. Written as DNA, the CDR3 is TGTGCCAGCCTCAGGGAGGGCAATCAGCCCCAGCATTTT. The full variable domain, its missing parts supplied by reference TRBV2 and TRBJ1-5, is EPEVTQTPSHQVTQMGQEVILRCVPISNHLYFYWYRQILGQKVEFLVSFYNNEISEKSEIFDDQFSVERPDGSNFTLKIRSTKLEDSAMYFCASLREGNQPQHFGDGTRLSIL.

The CDR3 sequence: CASSEAQGSNQPQHF. The CDR3 region has the DNA TGTGCCAGCAGTGAAGCGCAGGGGAGCAATCAGCCCCAGCATTTT. The rearrangement joins TRBV2 to TRBJ1-5, with a weak D call TRBD1 (6 bases). Germline-derived CDR1 and CDR2 are SNHLY and FYNNEI. The CDR3 contains 15 residues. V lost 0 bases and J lost 1, with 7 bases in between. The complete variable domain, with remaining parts taken from reference TRBV2 and TRBJ1-5, reads EPEVTQTPSHQVTQMGQEVILRCVPISNHLYFYWYRQILGQKVEFLVSFYNNEISEKSEIFDDQFSVERPDGSNFTLKIRSTKLEDSAMYFCASSEAQGSNQPQHFGDGTRLSIL.

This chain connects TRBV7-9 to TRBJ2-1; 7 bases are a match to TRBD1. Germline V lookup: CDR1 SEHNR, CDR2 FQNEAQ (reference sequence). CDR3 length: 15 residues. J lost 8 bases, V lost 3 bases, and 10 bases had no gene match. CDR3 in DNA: TGTGCCAGCAGCTTGGGGAAGGGGGCATACGATGAGCAGTTCTTC. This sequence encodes CASSLGKGAYDEQFF. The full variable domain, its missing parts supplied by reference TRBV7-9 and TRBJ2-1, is DTGVSQNPRHKITKRGQNVTFRCDPISEHNRLYWYRQTLGQGPEFLTYFQNEAQLEKSRLLSDRFSAERPKGSFSTLEIQRTEQGDSAMYLCASSLGKGAYDEQFFGPGTRLTVL.

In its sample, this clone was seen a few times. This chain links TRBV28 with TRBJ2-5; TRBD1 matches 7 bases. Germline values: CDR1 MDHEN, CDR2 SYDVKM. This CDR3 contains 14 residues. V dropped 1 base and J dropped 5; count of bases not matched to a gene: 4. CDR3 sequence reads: CASSLLGGRETQYF. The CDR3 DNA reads TGTGCCAGCAGTTTATTAGGGGGCCGGGAGACCCAGTACTTC. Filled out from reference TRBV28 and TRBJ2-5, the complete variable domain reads DVKVTQSSRYLVKRTGEKVFLECVQDMDHENMFWYRQDPGLGLRLIYFSYDVKMKEKGDIPEGYSVSREKKERFSLILESASTNQTSMYLCASSLLGGRETQYFGPGTRLLVL.

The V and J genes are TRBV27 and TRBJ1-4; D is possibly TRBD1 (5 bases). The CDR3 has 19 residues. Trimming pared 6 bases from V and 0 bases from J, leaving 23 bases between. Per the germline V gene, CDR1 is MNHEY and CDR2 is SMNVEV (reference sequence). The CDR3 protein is CASSPRLGHRVATNEKLFF. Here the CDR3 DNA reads TGTGCCAGCAGCCCCCGCCTTGGACACCGAGTTGCAACTAATGAAAAACTGTTTTTT.

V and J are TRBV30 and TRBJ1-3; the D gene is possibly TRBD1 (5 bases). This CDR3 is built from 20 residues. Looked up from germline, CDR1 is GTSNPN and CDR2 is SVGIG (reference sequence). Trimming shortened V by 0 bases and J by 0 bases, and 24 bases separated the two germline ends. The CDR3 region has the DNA TGTGCCTGGAGTGTACGGGTTGGACAAATGTTACGACTCTCTGGAAACACCATATATTTT. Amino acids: CAWSVRVGQMLRLSGNTIYF.

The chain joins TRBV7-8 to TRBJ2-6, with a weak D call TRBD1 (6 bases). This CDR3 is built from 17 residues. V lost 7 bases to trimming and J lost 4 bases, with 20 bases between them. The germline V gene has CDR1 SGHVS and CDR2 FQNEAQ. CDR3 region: CASTRIARGFGANVLTF. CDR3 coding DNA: TGTGCCAGCACCAGGATCGCCAGGGGTTTCGGGGCCAACGTCCTGACTTTC.

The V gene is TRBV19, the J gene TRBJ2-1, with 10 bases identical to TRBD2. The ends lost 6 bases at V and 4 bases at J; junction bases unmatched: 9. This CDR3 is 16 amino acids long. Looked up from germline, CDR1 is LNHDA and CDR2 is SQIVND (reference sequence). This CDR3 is CASRLTSSGRYNEQFF. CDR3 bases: TGTGCCAGTAGGTTAACCTCTAGCGGGAGATACAATGAGCAGTTCTTC.

CDR3 bases: TGTGCCAGCTCCGTGGGAGGGAACACTGAAGCTTTCTTT. The encoded protein is CASSVGGNTEAFF. This sequence joins TRBV18 and TRBJ1-1; D ambiguous. V lost 6 bases to trimming and J lost 1 base, with 9 bases between them. Looked up from germline, CDR1 is KGHSH and CDR2 is LQKENI. This CDR3 has 13 amino acids.

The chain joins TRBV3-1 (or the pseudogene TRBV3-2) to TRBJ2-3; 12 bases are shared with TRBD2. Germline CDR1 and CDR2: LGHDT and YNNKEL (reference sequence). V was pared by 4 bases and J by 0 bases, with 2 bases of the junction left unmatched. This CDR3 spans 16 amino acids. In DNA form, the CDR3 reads TGTGCCAGCAGCCTCGGGACTAGCGGGAGCACAGATACGCAGTATTTT. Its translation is CASSLGTSGSTDTQYF.

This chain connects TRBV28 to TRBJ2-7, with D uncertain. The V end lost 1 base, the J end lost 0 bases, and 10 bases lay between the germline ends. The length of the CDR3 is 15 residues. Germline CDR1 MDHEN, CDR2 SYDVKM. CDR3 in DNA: TGTGCCAGCAGTTTATTGGCGGTTAGCTCCTACGAGCAGTACTTC. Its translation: CASSLLAVSSYEQYF.

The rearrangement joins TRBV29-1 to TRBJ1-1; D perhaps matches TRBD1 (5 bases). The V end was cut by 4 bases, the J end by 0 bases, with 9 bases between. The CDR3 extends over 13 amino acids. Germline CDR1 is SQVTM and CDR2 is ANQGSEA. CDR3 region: CSVVRQLNTEAFF. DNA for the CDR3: TGCAGCGTTGTGCGACAGTTGAACACTGAAGCTTTCTTT.

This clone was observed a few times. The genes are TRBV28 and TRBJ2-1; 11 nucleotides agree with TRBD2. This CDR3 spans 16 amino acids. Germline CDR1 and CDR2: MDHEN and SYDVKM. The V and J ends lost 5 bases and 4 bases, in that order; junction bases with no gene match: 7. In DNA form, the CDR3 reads TGTGCCAGCAGTCCGCTGGGACTAGCGGTGTACAATGAGCAGTTCTTC. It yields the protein CASSPLGLAVYNEQFF.

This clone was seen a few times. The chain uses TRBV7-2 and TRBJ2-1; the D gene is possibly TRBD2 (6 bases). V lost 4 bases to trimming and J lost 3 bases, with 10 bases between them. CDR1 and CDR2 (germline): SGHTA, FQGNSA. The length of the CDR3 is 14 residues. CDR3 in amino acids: CASSSSGYYNEQFF. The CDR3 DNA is TGTGCCAGCAGCTCCAGCGGGTACTACAATGAGCAGTTCTTC.

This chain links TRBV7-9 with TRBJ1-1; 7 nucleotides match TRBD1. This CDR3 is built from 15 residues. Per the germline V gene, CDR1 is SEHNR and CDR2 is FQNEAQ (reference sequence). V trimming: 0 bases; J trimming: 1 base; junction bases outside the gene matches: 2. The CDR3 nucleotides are TGTGCCAGCAGCTTAGCGGGGACAGCGAACACTGAAGCTTTCTTT. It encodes CASSLAGTANTEAFF. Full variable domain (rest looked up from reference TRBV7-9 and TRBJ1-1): DTGVSQNPRHKITKRGQNVTFRCDPISEHNRLYWYRQTLGQGPEFLTYFQNEAQLEKSRLLSDRFSAERPKGSFSTLEIQRTEQGDSAMYLCASSLAGTANTEAFFGQGTRLTVV.